The present T cell receptor (beta chain) was sequenced within a study of blood T cell repertoires in COVID-19 (dated by TCRdb to the early 2020s). Looking at the study overall: Samples covering the acute and convalescent phases of COVID-19 were provided by collaborators in the United States, Italy and Spain. The prospective study material was composed of cDNA or gDNA derived from T cells, B-cell-depleted T cells, or PBMCs. Subjects who had been exposed to COVID-19, were actively infected with it, or had recovered from it provided the deeply sampled blood TCRbeta repertoires that made up the dataset. The repertoires were released in a freely available public database intended as a resource for research on the immune response to SARS-CoV-2. Samples came from the ongoing ImmuneRACE study (first 160 participants) plus 1,254 subjects from 6 global collaborators. Nearly every sample came with metadata listing a de-identified subject ID, COVID-19 status, age in years and sex. Where available, HLA class I and class II types were taken from metadata supplied by the sample provider and were not determined by assay-based typing. Beyond this particular receptor, the publication reports: The amount of clinical and demographic metadata varied by source and participant and was provided uncurated.

V drops 4 bases and J drops 1 base, leaving 16 bases in between. CDR1 and CDR2 were assigned from the germline V gene as LGHNA and YNFKEQ. There are 17 amino acids in the CDR3, from cysteine to phenylalanine inclusive. CDR3 DNA is the only sequence kept; it has 51 bases, read in frame from the first base. TCRbeta CDR3 regions were amplified from genomic DNA by means of the immunoSEQ Assay, a bias-controlled multiplex PCR. Regarding the original processing steps: Within the assay, amplification of reference gene primers was used to estimate how many nucleated cells each sample contained. To quantify the absolute abundance of each unique TCRbeta CDR3 rearrangement, sequence reads were collapsed and filtered. Productive Simpson clonality was computed per sample as the square root of Simpson's diversity index over productive rearrangements. In TCRdb, the immuneACCESS table is reduced to in-frame sequences with V and J assigned. These tables do not hold every clone; where another copy was compared, an unresolved V gene accounts for under half, and the others remain unexplained. The V and J calls and clone size were taken over from that table, and D and trimming were inferred from the DNA. The sample records some 300,000 clones, more than 75% of which are singletons. Of the sample, over 1% is held by the ten largest clones.

Each collaborating institution followed its own protocols to collect whole blood in K2EDTA tubes. For TCRbeta analysis, collaborators shipped samples in one of three forms: frozen whole blood, isolated PBMCs, or DNA extracted from either of those sample types. To note about this clone: No cognate antigen has been identified for it. No base quality values were provided; no much bigger clone lies one nucleotide off.

Sequenced input: peripheral blood. This receptor was identified in a man between 65 and 85 years old with acute or convalescent COVID-19. This sequence uses TRBV4-2 and TRBJ1-4; D gene: possibly TRBD1, on 5 matching bases. The base sequence is TGTGCCAGCAGCCTACTGGGGGGGGGTGGAACTAATGAAAAACTGTTTTTT. The encoded protein is CASSLLGGGGTNEKLFF.